The T cell receptor (beta chain) under discussion was sequenced for a study of response to subunit inactivated influenza vaccine. Germline V CDR1 and CDR2: DFQATT, SNEGSKA (reference sequence). This CDR3 spans 15 amino acids. The V and J ends lost 2 bases and 0 bases respectively, with 10 bases between them. In the case of this clonotype: Antigen specificity is unknown.

TCRdb called the RT-PCR reads again in MiXCR, with one record for every CDR3 protein. The profile shows 500,000 to 600,000 distinct CDR3 sequences, about 8% of them singletons. Overall study results and limits: New T cells are recruited in small numbers by each seasonal influenza vaccination, according to the authors' suggestion.

The sequences come from PBMCs from blood, collected less than 30 months after vaccination. The rearrangement joins TRBV20-1 to TRBJ2-2; unclear D gene. The clonotype was recovered from a man between 50 and 69 years old who received an inactivated influenza vaccine. The CDR3 sequence: CSARLLGSNTGELFF. The DNA for the CDR3 is TGCAGTGCTAGACTGCTGGGCTCGAACACCGGGGAGCTGTTTTTT.